The sequence of this TCR beta chain was determined in a study of blood T cell repertoires in COVID-19. Study context: PBMCs, B-cell-depleted T cells, or T cells were the source of the cDNA or gDNA that made up the material.

V gave up 8 bases and J gave up 6 bases, with 14 bases separating them. Germline CDR1 MDHEN, CDR2 SYDVKM. CDR3 length: 13 residues. Patients from Seattle were sampled longitudinally, starting during active infection. Produced via immunoSEQ multiplex PCR; TCRdb's table is partial and in-frame only. Of 200,000 to 250,000 clones in the sample, almost 85% were seen once. This sequence joins TRBV28 and TRBJ2-1, with D possibly being TRBD1 (6 bases). This sequence originates from a man in his forties or fifties with COVID-19, enrolled during active disease. Sequencing was performed on peripheral blood. The CDR3 DNA reads TGTGCCAGCGGGGCAACAGGGTTCAATGAGCAGTTCTTC. Encoded protein: CASGATGFNEQFF. Variable domain in full (rest from reference TRBV28 and TRBJ2-1): DVKVTQSSRYLVKRTGEKVFLECVQDMDHENMFWYRQDPGLGLRLIYFSYDVKMKEKGDIPEGYSVSREKKERFSLILESASTNQTSMYLCASGATGFNEQFFGPGTRLTVL.